This T cell receptor beta chain was recovered during a study of T cells after posttransplantation cyclophosphamide. Concerning this clone: Its antigen remains unidentified.

Study results and caveats: Later blood repertoires were often dominated by clones from the donor CD8+ memory compartment. After PTCy, TRB diversity resembled that of CNI/methotrexate controls.

Here immunoSEQ multiplex PCR was the method, and the copy in TCRdb shows in-frame clones only, minus some. The sample shows about 47,000 clones, roughly nine tenths of them seen only once. CDR3 length: 17 residues. V shed 1 base and J 1 base; nucleotides not matched to a gene: 7. Per the germline V gene, CDR1 is SGHKS and CDR2 is YYEKEE (reference sequence). The gene calls are TRBV5-5 and TRBJ2-5; 10 bases fit TRBD2. This sequence originates from a woman in her 50s in good health and a related stem cell transplant donor. The sequenced sample was PBMCs. For the CDR3, the DNA is TGTGCCAGCAGCTTGTTTTCTAGCGGGAGAGTCCAAGAGACCCAGTACTTC. Amino acids: CASSLFSSGRVQETQYF.